The entry that follows covers one TCR beta chain sequence. The entry originates in a study of OX40 agonist ivuxolimab in advanced cancers. Overall study context: Six ivuxolimab dose levels, 0.01 to 10 mg/kg, were given intravenously every 2 weeks.

The CDR3 totals 13 residues. CDR1 is KGHSH and CDR2 is LQKENI in the germline V gene. V lost 3 bases, J lost 7 bases, and 6 bases stayed unmatched. TCRdb keeps only in-frame clones here, not all; method: immunoSEQ multiplex PCR. The sample gives 50,000 to 80,000 clones, roughly four fifths of which show up once; about 2.2% is in the top ten. The genes are TRBV18 and TRBJ2-7, with TRBD1 matching 7 bases. The sequence was collected from an adult with an advanced solid tumor such as melanoma, head and neck, liver or kidney cancer. Sequencing was performed on CD4+ or CD8+ T cells sorted from blood, taken in a trial of the OX40 agonist ivuxolimab. CDR3 in amino acids: CASSPDRAGEQYF. The CDR3 DNA is TGTGCCAGCTCACCCGACAGGGCTGGGGAGCAGTACTTC.